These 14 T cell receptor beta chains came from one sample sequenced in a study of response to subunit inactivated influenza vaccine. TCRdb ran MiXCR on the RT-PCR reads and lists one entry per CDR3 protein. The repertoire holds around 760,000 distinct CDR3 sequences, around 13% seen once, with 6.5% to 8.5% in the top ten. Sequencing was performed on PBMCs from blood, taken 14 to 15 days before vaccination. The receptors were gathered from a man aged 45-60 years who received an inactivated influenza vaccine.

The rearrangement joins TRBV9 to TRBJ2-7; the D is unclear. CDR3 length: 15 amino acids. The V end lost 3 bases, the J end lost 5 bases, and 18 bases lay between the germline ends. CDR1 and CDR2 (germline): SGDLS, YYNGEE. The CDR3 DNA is TGTGCCAGCAGCGGCGGTCGATTCGCTCTGGACGAGCAGTACTTC. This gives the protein CASSGGRFALDEQYF.

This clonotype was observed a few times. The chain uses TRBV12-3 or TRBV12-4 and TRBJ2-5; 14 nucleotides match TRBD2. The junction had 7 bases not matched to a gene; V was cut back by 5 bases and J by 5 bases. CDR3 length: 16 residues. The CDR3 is CASSRTSGRLQETQYF. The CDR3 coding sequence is TGTGCCAGCAGTCGGACTAGCGGGAGGTTGCAGGAGACCCAGTACTTC.

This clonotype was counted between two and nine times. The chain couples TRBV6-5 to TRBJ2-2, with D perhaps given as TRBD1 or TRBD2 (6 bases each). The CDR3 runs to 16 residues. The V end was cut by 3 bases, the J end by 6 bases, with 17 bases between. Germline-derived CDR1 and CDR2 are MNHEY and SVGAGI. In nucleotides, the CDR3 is TGTGCCAGCAGTTATCGCTGGAGGGGGATCTCCGGGGAGCTGTTTTTT. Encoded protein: CASSYRWRGISGELFF.

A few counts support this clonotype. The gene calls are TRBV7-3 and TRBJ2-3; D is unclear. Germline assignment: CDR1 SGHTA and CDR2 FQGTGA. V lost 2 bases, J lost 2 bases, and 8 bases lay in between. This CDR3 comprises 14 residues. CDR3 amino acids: CASSLGRVTDTQYF. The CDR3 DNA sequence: TGTGCCAGCAGCTTAGGCCGGGTCACAGATACGCAGTATTTT.

The CDR3 reads CSARAPGRGRTDTQYF. The CDR3 DNA sequence: TGCAGTGCTAGAGCCCCGGGCAGGGGTAGAACAGATACGCAGTATTTT. This chain joins TRBV20-1 and TRBJ2-3; a possible D gene is TRBD1 (6 bases). The CDR3 totals 16 residues. V was trimmed by 1 base and J by 3 bases, leaving 17 bases between them. CDR1 and CDR2 (germline): DFQATT, SNEGSKA (reference sequence).

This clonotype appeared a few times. CDR3 sequence: CASSLEWAAGVFEQFF. CDR3 bases: TGTGCCAGCAGCTTGGAGTGGGCGGCAGGGGTGTTTGAGCAGTTCTTC. The gene calls are TRBV5-5 and TRBJ2-1, with D perhaps TRBD1 (6 bases). Looked up from germline, CDR1 is SGHKS and CDR2 is YYEKEE (reference sequence). This CDR3 has 16 residues. V lost 0 bases, J lost 9 bases, and 19 bases lay in between. The complete variable domain, with remaining parts taken from reference TRBV5-5 and TRBJ2-1, reads DAGVTQSPTHLIKTRGQQVTLRCSPISGHKSVSWYQQVLGQGPQFIFQYYEKEERGRGNFPDRFSARQFPNYSSELNVNALLLGDSALYLCASSLEWAAGVFEQFFGPGTRLTVL.

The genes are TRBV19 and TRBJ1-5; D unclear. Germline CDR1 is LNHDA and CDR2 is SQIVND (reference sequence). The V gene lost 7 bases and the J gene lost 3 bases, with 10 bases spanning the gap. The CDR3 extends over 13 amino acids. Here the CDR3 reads CASNRQPNQPQHF. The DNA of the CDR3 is TGTGCCAGTAATCGGCAGCCCAATCAGCCCCAGCATTTT.

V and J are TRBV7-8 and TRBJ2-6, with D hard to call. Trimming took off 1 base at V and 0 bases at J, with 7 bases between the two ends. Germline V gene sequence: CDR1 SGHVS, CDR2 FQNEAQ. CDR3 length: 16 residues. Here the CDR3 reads CASSLDGLSGANVLTF. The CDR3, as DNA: TGTGCCAGCAGCTTAGATGGCCTCTCTGGGGCCAACGTCCTGACTTTC.

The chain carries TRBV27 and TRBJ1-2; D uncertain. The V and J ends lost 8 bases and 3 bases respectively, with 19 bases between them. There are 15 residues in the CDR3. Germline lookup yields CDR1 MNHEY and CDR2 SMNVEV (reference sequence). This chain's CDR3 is CASGLRWRTDYGYTF. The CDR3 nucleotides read TGTGCCAGCGGATTACGGTGGAGAACCGACTATGGCTACACCTTC.

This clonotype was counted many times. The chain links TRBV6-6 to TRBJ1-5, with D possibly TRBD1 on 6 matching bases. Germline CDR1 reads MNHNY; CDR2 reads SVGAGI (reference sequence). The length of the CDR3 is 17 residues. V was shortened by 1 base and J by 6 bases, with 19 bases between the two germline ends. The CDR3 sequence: CASSYLVARGTSQPQHF. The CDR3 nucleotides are TGTGCCAGCAGTTACTTAGTCGCCAGGGGAACGTCTCAGCCCCAGCATTTT.

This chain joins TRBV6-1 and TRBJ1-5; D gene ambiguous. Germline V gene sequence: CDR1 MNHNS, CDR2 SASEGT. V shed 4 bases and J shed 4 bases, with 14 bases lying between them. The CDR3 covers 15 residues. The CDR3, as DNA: TGTGCCAGCAGTGGAGGCTGGGGTTCAAATCAGCCCCAGCATTTT. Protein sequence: CASSGGWGSNQPQHF.

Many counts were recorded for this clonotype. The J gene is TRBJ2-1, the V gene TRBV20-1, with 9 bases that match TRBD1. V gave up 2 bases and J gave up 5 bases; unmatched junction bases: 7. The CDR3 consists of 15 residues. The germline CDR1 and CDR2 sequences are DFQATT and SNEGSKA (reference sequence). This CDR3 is CSARPPGTGNNEQFF. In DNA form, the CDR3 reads TGCAGTGCTAGACCGCCCGGGACAGGGAACAATGAGCAGTTCTTC.

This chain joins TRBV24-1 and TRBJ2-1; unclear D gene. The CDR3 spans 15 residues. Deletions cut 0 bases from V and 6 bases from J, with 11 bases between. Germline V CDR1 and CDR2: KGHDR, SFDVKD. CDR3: CATSDLQLRTNEQFF. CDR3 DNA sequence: TGTGCCACCAGTGATTTGCAACTTAGGACCAATGAGCAGTTCTTC.

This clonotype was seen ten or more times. CDR3 protein: CASSQDQGPVTTQYF. The CDR3 DNA follows: TGCGCCAGCAGCCAAGATCAGGGCCCCGTGACGACGCAGTATTTT. This rearrangement joins TRBV4-1 to TRBJ2-3; tentatively, D is TRBD1 (5 bases). Trimming cost V 0 bases and J 9 bases, with 16 bases left between them. The CDR3 is 15 residues long. CDR1 is MGHRA, CDR2 YSYEKL, per germline.